One sample yielded the 7 T cell receptor beta chains listed below, sequenced in a study of T cell changes during pregnancy in multiple sclerosis. Profiling relied on immunoSEQ multiplex PCR, and the TCRdb table lists in-frame clones only, not all of them. The table has some 42,000 clones, about 90% seen once; the top ten hold 0.9%. The sample was CD4+ T cells from peripheral blood mononuclear cells, taken after pregnancy. The receptors were gathered from a female donor with multiple sclerosis, enrolled in a pregnancy study.

This clone was seen a single time. The chain carries TRBV30 and TRBJ1-6, with D possibly matching TRBD1 (5 bases). The germline V gene encodes CDR1 GTSNPN and CDR2 SVGIG (reference sequence). V gave up 1 base and J gave up 10 bases, with 11 bases separating them. The CDR3 length is 13 residues. The CDR3 spells CAWSEGNISPLHF. DNA of the CDR3: TGTGCCTGGAGTGAGGGGAACATCTCACCCCTCCACTTT.

This clone was observed a single time. The rearrangement uses TRBV18 and TRBJ2-1; 7 bases line up with TRBD1. Trimming cost V 4 bases and J 3 bases; bases outside gene matches: 3. This CDR3 spans 14 amino acids. Germline CDR1 is KGHSH and CDR2 is LQKENI. CDR3 sequence reads: CASSLQGFYNEQFF. The DNA of the CDR3 is TGTGCCAGCTCACTACAGGGGTTCTACAATGAGCAGTTCTTC.

The chain is built from TRBV5-6 and TRBJ1-2; 7 bases agree with TRBD1. V lost 5 bases and J lost 4; bases outside the gene matches: 14. Germline-derived CDR1 and CDR2 are SGHDT and YYEEEE. The length of the CDR3 is 16 residues. CDR3 region: CASRGTGAQNSYGYTF. In DNA form, the CDR3 reads TGTGCCAGCAGGGGAACAGGGGCCCAAAACTCCTATGGCTACACCTTC.

The chain combines TRBV7-9 with TRBJ2-3; 7 bases match TRBD2. The CDR3 is 18 amino acids. The germline gives CDR1 SEHNR, CDR2 FQNEAQ (reference sequence). The V gene end was trimmed by 3 bases and the J gene end by 4 bases; junction bases not matched to a gene: 16. The CDR3: CASSFTRTSWRLADTQYF. The CDR3 coding sequence is TGTGCCAGCAGCTTCACAAGGACTAGTTGGAGGCTGGCAGATACGCAGTATTTT.

The chain recombines TRBV9 with TRBJ2-3; 7 bases are a match to TRBD1. The junction had 10 bases not matched to a gene; V was cut back by 0 bases and J by 6 bases. CDR1 is SGDLS and CDR2 is YYNGEE in the germline V gene. The CDR3 runs 16 residues. The CDR3 spells CASSVEGANLLDTQYF. DNA of the CDR3: TGTGCCAGCAGCGTAGAGGGGGCGAACCTATTGGATACGCAGTATTTT.

The chain couples TRBV5-1 to TRBJ2-2, with 10 positions matching TRBD1. Germline V gene lookup returns CDR1 SGHRS and CDR2 YFSETQ. With 3 bases clipped from V and 3 bases from J, the junction kept 5 bases outside the gene matches. The CDR3 sequence is 16 residues long. CDR3 DNA sequence: TGCGCCAGCAGCTCGCTGACAGGGGGCTACACCGGGGAGCTGTTTTTT. Its protein product is CASSSLTGGYTGELFF.

The chain has TRBV5-6 and TRBJ1-5; 7 positions agree with TRBD1. The CDR3 runs to 14 residues. The trim removed 5 bases at V and 7 bases at J, leaving 9 bases unmatched. Per the germline V gene, CDR1 is SGHDT and CDR2 is YYEEEE. In DNA, the CDR3 is TGTGCCAGCAGTTTAGGGGGCGTGAGCCAGCCCCAGCATTTT. Protein product: CASSLGGVSQPQHF.